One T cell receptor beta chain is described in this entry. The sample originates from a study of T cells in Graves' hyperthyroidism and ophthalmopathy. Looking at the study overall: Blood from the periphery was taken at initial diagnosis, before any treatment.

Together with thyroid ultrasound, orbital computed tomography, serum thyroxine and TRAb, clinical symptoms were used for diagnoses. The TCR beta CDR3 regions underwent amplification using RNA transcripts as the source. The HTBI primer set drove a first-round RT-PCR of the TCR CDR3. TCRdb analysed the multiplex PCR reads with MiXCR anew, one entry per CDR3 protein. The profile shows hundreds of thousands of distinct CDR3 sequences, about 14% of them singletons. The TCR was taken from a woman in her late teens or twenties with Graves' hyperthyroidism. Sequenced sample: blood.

The CDR3 reads CASSPRAGGASYEQYF. Written as DNA, the CDR3 is TGTGCCAGCAGCCCAAGGGCGGGGGGAGCTTCCTACGAGCAGTACTTC. The J gene is TRBJ2-7, the V gene TRBV7-2; TRBD2 aligns across 8 bases. V lost 5 bases and J lost 1; bases outside the gene matches: 10. This CDR3 is built from 16 residues. Germline values: CDR1 SGHTA, CDR2 FQGNSA.